This entry is about one TCR beta chain. The antigen remains undetermined. Germline V lookup: CDR1 ENHRY, CDR2 SYGVKD. V lost 3 bases to trimming and J lost 1 base, with 10 bases between them. The CDR3 is made up of 14 amino acids. The data derive from a study of T cell repertoires in cytomegalovirus infection. About the research overall: CMV epitopes, recently identified HLA-C-restricted and well-studied HLA-B-restricted, were used. Findings and caveats of the study: Summed public TCR beta family frequency identified CMV carriers bearing the relevant HLA.

A single record per CDR3 protein comes from TCRdb applying MiXCR to the reads. This repertoire shows approximately 730,000 distinct CDR3 sequences, roughly 33% found once; its top ten account for over 15%. Here the sequenced sample was cultured PBMCs, taken from culture after CMV antigen stimulation. V is TRBV10-3 and J is TRBJ2-7; the D gene is possibly TRBD1 (6 bases). This clonotype was sampled from a human donor in good health (CMV status not recorded). Some clones in this sample may be carry-over from other donors' samples. The CDR3 DNA reads TGTGCCATCAGTGACACAGGGATATCCTACGAGCAGTACTTC. As protein: CAISDTGISYEQYF.